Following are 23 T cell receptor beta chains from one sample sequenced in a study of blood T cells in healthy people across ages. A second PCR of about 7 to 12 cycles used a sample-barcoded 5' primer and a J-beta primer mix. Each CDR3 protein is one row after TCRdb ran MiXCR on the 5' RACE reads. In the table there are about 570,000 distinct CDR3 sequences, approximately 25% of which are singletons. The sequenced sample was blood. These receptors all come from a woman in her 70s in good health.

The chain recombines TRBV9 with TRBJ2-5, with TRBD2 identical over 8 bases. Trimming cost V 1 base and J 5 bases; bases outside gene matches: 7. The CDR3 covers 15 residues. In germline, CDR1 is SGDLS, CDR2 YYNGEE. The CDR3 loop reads CASSVSGGHIETQYF. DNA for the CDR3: TGTGCCAGCAGCGTATCGGGGGGGCATATCGAGACCCAGTACTTC.

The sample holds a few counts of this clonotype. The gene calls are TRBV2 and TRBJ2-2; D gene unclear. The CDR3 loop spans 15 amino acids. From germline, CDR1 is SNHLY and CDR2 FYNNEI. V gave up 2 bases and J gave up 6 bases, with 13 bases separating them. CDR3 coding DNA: TGTGCCAGCAGTGAAATTAGACCTCCCGCCGGGGAGCTGTTTTTT. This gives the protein CASSEIRPPAGELFF.

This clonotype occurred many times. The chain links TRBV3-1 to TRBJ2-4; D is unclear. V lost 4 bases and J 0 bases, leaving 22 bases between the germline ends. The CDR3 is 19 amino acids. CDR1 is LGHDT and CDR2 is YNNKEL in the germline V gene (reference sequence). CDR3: CASSPWAFDSSQAKNIQYF. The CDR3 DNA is TGTGCCAGCAGCCCTTGGGCATTCGACTCATCGCAAGCCAAAAACATTCAGTACTTC.

The DNA for the CDR3 is TGCAGTGTTCGACAGGGGGTGGGGGAGCAGTACTTC. It codes for CSVRQGVGEQYF. The genes are TRBV20-1 and TRBJ2-7; 9 nucleotides match TRBD1. The CDR3 extends over 12 amino acids. V dropped 7 bases and J dropped 7; count of bases not matched to a gene: 8. The germline CDR1 and CDR2 sequences are DFQATT and SNEGSKA (reference sequence).

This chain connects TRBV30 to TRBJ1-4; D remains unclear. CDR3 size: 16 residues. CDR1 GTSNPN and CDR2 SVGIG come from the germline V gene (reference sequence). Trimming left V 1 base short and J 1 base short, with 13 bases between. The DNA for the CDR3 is TGTGCCTGGAGTGGGGGAGCCGAGTTAACTAATGAAAAACTGTTTTTT. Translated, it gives CAWSGGAELTNEKLFF. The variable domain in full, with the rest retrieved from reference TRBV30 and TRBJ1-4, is SQTIHQWPATLVQPVGSPLSLECTVEGTSNPNLYWYRQAAGRGLQLLFYSVGIGQISSEVPQNLSASRPQDRQFILSSKKLLLSDSGFYLCAWSGGAELTNEKLFFGSGTQLSVL.

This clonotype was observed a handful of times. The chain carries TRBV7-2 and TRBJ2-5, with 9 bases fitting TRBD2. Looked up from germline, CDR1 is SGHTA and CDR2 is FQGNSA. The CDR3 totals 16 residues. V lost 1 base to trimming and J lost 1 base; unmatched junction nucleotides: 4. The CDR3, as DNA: TGTGCCAGCAGCTTAGGTATTAGCGGGGGCCAAGAGACCCAGTACTTC. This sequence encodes CASSLGISGGQETQYF.

The CDR3 DNA reads as TGTGCCAGCAGCTTAGCGGTCACAGGATCCTACGAGCAGTACTTC. This gives the protein CASSLAVTGSYEQYF. The rearrangement uses TRBV7-2 and TRBJ2-5, with D perhaps matching TRBD1 (5 bases). With the DNA end fitting TRBJ2-7 better, the J assignment may be wrong. Looked up from germline, CDR1 is SGHTA and CDR2 is FQGNSA. This CDR3 contains 15 residues.

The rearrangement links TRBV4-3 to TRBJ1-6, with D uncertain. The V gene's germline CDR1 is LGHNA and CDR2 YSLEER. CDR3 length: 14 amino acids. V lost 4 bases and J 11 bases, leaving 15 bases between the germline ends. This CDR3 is CASSLRETGTPLHF. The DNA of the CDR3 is TGCGCCAGCAGCCTTCGAGAGACCGGGACACCCCTCCACTTT.

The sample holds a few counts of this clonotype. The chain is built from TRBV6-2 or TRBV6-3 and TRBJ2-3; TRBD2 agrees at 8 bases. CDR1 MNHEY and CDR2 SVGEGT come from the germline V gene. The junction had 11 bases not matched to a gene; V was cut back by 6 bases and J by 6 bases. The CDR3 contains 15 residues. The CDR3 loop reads CASRPGTRLRDTQYF. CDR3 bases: TGTGCCAGCAGGCCCGGGACTAGACTTCGCGATACGCAGTATTTT.

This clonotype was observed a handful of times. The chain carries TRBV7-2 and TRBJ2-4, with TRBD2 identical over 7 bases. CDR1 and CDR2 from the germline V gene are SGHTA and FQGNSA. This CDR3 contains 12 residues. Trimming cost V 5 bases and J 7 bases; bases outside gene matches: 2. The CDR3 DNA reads TGTGCCAGCAGCGTCGGGGGGAACATTCAGTACTTC. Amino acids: CASSVGGNIQYF.

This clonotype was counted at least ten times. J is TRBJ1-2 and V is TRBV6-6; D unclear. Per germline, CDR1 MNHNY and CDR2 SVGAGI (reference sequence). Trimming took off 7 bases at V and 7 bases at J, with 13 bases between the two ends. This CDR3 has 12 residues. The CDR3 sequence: CASTLGSGGYTF. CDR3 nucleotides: TGTGCCAGCACCCTAGGCTCCGGTGGCTACACCTTC.

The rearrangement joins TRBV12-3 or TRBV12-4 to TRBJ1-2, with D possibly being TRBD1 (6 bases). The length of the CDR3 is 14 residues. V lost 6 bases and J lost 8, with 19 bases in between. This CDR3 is CASRDTFGGPGYTF. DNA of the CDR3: TGTGCCAGCAGGGATACTTTTGGGGGCCCGGGCTACACCTTC.

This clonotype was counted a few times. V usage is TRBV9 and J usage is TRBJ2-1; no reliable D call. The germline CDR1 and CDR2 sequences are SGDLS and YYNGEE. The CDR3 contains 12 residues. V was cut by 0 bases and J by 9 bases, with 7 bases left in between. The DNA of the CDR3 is TGTGCCAGCAGCGTAGGAGACGGTGAGCAGTTCTTC. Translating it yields CASSVGDGEQFF.

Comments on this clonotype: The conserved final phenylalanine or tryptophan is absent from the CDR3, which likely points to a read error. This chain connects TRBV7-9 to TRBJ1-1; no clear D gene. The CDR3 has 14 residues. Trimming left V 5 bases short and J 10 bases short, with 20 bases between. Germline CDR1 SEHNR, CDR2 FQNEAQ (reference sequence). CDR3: CASSLAIPRFSAFS. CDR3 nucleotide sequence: TGTGCCAGCAGCCTCGCCATTCCACGATTCTCAGCTTTCTCT.

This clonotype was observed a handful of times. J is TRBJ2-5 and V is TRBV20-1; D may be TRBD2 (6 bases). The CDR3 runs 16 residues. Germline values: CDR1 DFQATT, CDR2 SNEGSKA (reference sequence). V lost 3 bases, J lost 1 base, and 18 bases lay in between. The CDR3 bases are TGCAGTGCTAGGGAGGCTCGGGCGGGGCTCCAAGAGACCCAGTACTTC. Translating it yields CSAREARAGLQETQYF.

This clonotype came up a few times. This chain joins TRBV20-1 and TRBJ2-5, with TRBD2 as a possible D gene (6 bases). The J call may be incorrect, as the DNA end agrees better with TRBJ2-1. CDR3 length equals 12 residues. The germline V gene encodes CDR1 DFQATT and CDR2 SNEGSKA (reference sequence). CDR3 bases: TGCAGTGCTAGAGAAGCGACTAGGGAGCAGTTCTTC. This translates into CSAREATREQFF.

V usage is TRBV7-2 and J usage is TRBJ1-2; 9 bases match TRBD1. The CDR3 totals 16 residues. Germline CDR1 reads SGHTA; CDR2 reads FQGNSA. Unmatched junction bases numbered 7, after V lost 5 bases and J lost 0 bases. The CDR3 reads CASSPDRGPSNYGYTF. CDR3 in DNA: TGTGCCAGCAGCCCGGACAGGGGCCCTTCTAACTATGGCTACACCTTC.

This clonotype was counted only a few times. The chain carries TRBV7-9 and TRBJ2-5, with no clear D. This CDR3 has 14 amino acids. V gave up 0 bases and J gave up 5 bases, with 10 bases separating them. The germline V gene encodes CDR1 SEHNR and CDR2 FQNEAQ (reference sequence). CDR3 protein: CASSLASGSETQYF. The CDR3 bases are TGTGCCAGCAGCTTAGCGTCCGGGTCGGAGACCCAGTACTTC.

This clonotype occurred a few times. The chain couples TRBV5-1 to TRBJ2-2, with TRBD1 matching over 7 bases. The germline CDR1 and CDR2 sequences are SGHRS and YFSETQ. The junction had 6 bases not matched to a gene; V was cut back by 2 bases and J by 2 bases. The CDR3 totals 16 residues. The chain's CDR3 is CASSFAAGGNTGELFF. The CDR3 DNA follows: TGCGCCAGCAGCTTTGCGGCAGGGGGTAACACCGGGGAGCTGTTTTTT.

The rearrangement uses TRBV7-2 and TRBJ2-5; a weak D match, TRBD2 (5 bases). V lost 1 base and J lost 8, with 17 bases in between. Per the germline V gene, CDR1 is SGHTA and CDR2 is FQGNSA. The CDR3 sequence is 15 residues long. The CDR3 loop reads CASSLGPRAGGTQYF. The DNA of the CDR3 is TGTGCCAGCAGCTTAGGTCCTAGGGCAGGAGGAACCCAGTACTTC.

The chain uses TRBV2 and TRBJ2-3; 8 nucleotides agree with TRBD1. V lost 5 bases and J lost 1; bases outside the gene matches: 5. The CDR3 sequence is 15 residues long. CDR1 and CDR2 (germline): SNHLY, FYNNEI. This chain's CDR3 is CASSLRQGRTDTQYF. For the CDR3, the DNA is TGTGCCAGCAGTCTGAGACAGGGGCGCACAGATACGCAGTATTTT.

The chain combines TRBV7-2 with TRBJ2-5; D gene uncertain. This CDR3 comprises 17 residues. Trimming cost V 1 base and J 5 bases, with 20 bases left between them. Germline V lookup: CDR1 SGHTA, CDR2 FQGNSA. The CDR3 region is CASSLGPGRDDGETQYF. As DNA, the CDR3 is TGTGCCAGCAGCTTAGGACCCGGTCGAGACGATGGGGAGACCCAGTACTTC.

DNA of the CDR3: TGCAGTGCTACCCCAGTAGCGGGGGGGAGCTCCTACGAGCAGTACTTC. This sequence encodes CSATPVAGGSSYEQYF. The J gene is TRBJ2-7, the V gene TRBV20-1, with 11 nucleotides matching TRBD2. J was trimmed by 0 bases and V by 4 bases; bases with no gene match: 8. The CDR3 covers 16 residues. Germline CDR1 reads DFQATT; CDR2 reads SNEGSKA (reference sequence).